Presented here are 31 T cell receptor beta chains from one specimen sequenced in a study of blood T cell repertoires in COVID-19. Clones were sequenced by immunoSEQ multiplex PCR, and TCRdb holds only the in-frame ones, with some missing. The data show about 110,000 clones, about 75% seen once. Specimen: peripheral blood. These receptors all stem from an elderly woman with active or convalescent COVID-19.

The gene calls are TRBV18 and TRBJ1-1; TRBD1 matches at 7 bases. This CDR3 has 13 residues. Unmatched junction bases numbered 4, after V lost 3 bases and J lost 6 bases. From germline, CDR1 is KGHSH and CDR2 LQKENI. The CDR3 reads CASSPDREAEAFF. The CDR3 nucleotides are TGTGCCAGCTCACCTGACAGGGAGGCTGAAGCTTTCTTT. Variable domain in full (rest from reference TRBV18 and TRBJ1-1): NAGVMQNPRHLVRRRGQEARLRCSPMKGHSHVYWYRQLPEEGLKFMVYLQKENIIDESGMPKERFSAEFPKEGPSILRIQQVVRGDSAAYFCASSPDREAEAFFGQGTRLTVV.

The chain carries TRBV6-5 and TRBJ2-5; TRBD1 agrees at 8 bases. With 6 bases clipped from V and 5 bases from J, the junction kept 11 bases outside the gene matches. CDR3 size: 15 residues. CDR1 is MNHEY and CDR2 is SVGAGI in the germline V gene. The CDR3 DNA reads TGTGCCAGCAGAAAGACGGGACAGGTCGCGGAGACCCAGTACTTC. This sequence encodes CASRKTGQVAETQYF.

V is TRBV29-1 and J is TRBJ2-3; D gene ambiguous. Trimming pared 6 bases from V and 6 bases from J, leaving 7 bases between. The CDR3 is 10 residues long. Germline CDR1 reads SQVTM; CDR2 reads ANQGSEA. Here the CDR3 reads CSVAFDTQYF. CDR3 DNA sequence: TGCAGCGTGGCCTTTGATACGCAGTATTTT.

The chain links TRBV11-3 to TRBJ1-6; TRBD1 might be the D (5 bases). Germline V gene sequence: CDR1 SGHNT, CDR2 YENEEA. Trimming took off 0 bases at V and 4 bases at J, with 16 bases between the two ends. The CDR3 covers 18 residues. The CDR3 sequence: CASSLERGRWGYNSPLHF. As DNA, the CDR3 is TGTGCCAGCAGCTTAGAACGGGGGAGATGGGGGTATAATTCACCCCTCCACTTT.

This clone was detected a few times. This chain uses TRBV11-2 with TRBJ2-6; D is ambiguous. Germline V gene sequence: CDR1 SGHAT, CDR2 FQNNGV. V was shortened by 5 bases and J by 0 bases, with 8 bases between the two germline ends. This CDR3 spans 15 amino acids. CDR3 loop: CASSLRNSGANVLTF. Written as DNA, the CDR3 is TGTGCCAGCAGCCTCAGGAACTCTGGGGCCAACGTCCTGACTTTC.

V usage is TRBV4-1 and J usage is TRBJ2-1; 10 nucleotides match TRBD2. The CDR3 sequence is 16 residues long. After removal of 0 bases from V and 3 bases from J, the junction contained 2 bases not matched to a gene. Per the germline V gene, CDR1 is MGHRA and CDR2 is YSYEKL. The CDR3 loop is CASSQELAGFYNEQFF. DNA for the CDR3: TGCGCCAGCAGCCAAGAACTAGCGGGATTCTACAATGAGCAGTTCTTC.

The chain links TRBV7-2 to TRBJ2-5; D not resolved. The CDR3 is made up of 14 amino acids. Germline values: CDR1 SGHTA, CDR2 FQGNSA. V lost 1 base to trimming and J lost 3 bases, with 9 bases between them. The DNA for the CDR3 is TGTGCCAGCAGCTTAGGACTCCCCGAAGAGACCCAGTACTTC. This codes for CASSLGLPEETQYF.

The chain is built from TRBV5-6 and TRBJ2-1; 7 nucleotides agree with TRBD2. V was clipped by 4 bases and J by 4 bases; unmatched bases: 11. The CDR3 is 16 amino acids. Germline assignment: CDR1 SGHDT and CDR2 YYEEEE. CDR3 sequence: CASSIGGGRAYNEQFF. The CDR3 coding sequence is TGTGCCAGCAGCATCGGGGGTGGGAGGGCTTACAATGAGCAGTTCTTC.

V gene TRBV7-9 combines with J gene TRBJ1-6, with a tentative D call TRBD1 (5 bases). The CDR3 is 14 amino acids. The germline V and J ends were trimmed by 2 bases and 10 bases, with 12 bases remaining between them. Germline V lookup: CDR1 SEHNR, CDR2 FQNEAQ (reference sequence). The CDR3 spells CASSLYGQNSPLHF. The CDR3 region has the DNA TGTGCCAGCAGCTTATATGGACAAAACTCACCCCTCCACTTT.

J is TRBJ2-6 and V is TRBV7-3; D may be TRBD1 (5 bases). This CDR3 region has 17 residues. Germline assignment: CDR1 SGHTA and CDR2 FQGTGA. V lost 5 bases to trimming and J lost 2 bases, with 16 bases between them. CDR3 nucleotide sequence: TGTGCCAGCAGCCCACAAAGTGGGGCAACTGGGGCCAACGTCCTGACTTTC. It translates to CASSPQSGATGANVLTF.

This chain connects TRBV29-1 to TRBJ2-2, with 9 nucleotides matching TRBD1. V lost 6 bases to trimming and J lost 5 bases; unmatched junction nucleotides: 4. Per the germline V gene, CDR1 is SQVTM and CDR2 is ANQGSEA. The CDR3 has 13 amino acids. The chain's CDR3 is CSVGTGRTGELFF. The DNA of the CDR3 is TGCAGCGTGGGGACAGGGCGAACCGGGGAGCTGTTTTTT.

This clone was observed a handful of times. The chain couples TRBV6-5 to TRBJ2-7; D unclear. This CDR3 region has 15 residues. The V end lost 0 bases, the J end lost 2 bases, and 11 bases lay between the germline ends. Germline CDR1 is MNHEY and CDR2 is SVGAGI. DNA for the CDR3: TGTGCCAGCAGTTACTCGATGGCTGAAGCCTACGAGCAGTACTTC. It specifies CASSYSMAEAYEQYF.

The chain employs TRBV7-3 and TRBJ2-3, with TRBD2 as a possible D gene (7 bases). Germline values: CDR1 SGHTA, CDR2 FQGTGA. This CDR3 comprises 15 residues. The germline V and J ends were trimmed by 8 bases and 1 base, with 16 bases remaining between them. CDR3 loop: CASSTWGGGTDTQYF. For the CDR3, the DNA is TGTGCCAGCTCAACGTGGGGGGGCGGCACAGATACGCAGTATTTT.

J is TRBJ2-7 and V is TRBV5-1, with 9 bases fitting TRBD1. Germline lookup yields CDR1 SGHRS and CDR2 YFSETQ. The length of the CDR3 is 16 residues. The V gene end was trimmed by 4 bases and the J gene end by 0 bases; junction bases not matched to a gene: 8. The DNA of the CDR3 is TGCGCCAGCAGCCCGGAGGGACAGGGCTTCTCCTACGAGCAGTACTTC. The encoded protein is CASSPEGQGFSYEQYF. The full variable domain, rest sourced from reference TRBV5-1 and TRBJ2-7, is KAGVTQTPRYLIKTRGQQVTLSCSPISGHRSVSWYQQTPGQGLQFLFEYFSETQRNKGNFPGRFSGRQFSNSRSEMNVSTLELGDSALYLCASSPEGQGFSYEQYFGPGTRLTVT.

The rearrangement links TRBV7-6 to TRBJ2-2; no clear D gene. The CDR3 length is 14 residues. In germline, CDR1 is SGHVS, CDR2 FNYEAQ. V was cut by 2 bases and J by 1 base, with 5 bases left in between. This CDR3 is CASSLRGNTGELFF. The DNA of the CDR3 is TGTGCCAGCAGCTTACGAGGGAACACCGGGGAGCTGTTTTTT.

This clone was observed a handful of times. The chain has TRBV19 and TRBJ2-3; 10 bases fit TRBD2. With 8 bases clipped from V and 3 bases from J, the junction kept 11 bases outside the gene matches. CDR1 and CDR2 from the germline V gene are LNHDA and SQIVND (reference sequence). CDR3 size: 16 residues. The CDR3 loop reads CASPEPGLAPTDTQYF. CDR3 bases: TGTGCCAGTCCCGAACCGGGACTAGCGCCGACAGATACGCAGTATTTT.

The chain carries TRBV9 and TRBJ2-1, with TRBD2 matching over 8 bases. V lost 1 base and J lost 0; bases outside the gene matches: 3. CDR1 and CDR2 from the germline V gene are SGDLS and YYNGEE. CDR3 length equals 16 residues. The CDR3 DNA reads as TGTGCCAGCAGCGTATCGACTAGCGACTCCTACAATGAGCAGTTCTTC. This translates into CASSVSTSDSYNEQFF.

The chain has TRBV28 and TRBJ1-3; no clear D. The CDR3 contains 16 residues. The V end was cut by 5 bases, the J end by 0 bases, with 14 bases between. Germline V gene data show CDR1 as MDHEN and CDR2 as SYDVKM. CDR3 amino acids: CASSPRRRSSGNTIYF. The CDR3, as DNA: TGTGCCAGCAGTCCACGGAGACGAAGCTCTGGAAACACCATATATTTT.

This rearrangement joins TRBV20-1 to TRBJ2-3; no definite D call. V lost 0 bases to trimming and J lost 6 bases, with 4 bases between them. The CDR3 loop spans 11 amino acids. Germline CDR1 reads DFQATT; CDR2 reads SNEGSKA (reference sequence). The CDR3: CSARERDTQYF. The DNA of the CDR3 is TGCAGTGCTAGAGAGCGGGATACGCAGTATTTT.

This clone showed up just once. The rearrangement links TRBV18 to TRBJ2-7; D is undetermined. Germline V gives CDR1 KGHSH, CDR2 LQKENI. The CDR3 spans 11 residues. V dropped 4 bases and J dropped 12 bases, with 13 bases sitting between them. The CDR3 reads CASSLNSIWYF. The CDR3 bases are TGTGCCAGCTCACTTAACAGCATTTGGTACTTC.

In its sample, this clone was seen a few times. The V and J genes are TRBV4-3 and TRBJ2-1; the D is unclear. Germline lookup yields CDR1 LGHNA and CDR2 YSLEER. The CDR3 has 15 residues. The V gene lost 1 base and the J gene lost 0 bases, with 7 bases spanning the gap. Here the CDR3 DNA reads TGCGCCAGCAGCCAAGTGTTGAGCTCCTACAATGAGCAGTTCTTC. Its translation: CASSQVLSSYNEQFF.

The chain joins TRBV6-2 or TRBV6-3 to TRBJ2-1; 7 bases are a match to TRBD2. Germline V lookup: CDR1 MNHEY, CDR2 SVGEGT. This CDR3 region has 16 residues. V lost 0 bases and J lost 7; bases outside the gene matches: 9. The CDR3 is CASSYSPAGIGNEQFF. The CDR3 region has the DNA TGTGCCAGCAGTTACTCCCCAGCGGGAATTGGAAATGAGCAGTTCTTC.

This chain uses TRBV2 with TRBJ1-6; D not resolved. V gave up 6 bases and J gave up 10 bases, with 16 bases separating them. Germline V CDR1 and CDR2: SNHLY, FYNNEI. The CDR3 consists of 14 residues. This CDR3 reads CASSLRARVSPLHF. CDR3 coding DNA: TGTGCCAGCAGCTTGAGGGCGCGTGTGTCACCCCTCCACTTT.

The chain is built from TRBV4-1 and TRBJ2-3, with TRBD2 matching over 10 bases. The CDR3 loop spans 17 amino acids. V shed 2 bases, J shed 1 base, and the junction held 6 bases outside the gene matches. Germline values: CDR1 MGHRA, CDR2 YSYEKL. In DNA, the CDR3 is TGCGCCAGCAGCCAACAGACTAGCGGGTACGGCACAGATACGCAGTATTTT. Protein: CASSQQTSGYGTDTQYF.

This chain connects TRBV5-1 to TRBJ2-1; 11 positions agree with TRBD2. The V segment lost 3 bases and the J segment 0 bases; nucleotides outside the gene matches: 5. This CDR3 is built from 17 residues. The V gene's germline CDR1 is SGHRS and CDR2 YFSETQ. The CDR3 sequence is CASSYGTSGLSYNEQFF. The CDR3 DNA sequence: TGCGCCAGCAGCTACGGGACTAGCGGACTCTCCTACAATGAGCAGTTCTTC.

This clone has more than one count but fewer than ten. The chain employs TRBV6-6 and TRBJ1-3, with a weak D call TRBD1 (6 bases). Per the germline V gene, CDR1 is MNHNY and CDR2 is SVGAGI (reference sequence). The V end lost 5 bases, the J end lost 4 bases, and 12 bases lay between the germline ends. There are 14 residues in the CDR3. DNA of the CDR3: TGTGCCAGCAGTCCCCAGGGGAAAGGAAACACCATATATTTT. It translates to CASSPQGKGNTIYF.

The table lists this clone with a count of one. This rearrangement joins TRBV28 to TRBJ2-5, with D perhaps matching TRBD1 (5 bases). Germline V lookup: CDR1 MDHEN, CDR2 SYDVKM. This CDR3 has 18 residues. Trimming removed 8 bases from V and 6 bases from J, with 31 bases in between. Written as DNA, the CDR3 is TGTGCCAGCGGCTCATTCTTCCATCAGGGTCTACGGCGGAAGACCCAGTACTTC. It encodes CASGSFFHQGLRRKTQYF.

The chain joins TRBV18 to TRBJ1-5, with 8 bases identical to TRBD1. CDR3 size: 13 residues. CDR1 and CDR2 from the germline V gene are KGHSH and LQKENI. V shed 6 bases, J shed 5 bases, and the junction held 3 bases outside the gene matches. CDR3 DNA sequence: TGTGCCAGCTCCCCGACAGGGGATCAGCCCCAGCATTTT. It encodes CASSPTGDQPQHF.

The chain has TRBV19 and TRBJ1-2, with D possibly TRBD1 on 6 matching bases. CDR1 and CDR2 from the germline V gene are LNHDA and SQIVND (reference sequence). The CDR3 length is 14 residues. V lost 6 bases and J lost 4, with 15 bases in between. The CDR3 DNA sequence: TGTGCCAGTAGCGATAAACAGGGTCTCTATGGCTACACCTTC. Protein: CASSDKQGLYGYTF.

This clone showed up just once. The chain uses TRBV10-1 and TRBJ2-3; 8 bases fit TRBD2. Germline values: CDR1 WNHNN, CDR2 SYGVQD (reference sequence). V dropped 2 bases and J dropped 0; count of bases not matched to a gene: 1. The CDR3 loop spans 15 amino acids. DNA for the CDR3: TGCGCCAGCAGTGAGGTAGCGGGAAGCACAGATACGCAGTATTTT. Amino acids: CASSEVAGSTDTQYF.

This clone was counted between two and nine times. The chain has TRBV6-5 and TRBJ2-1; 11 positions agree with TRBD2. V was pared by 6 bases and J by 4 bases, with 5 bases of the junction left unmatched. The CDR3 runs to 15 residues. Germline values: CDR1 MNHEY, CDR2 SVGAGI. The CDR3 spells CASSQGTSGYNEQFF. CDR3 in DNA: TGTGCCAGCAGCCAAGGGACTAGCGGTTACAATGAGCAGTTCTTC.